This TCR beta chain was obtained from a study of blood T cells in healthy people across ages. Findings and caveats of the study: Long-lived donors had more naive CD4+ cells and higher diversity than aged donors. Age showed a roughly linear inverse relationship with TCR beta diversity per million T cells.

PBMCs were isolated at a quantity of at least 6 million per sample. About this clonotype itself: Its antigen remains unknown. A much larger clone is a single base away; this may be a read error.

The use of a sample-barcoded 5' primer and a J-beta primer mix characterized a second PCR of roughly 6 to 11 cycles. Using its own MiXCR run on the 5' RACE reads, TCRdb lists one record per CDR3 protein. The table records around 1,700,000 distinct CDR3 sequences, 28% of them present only once. Sequenced: blood. The source is a woman aged 25 to 39 in good health.

CDR3 in amino acids: CASRGLVGGVSYNEQFF. The DNA for the CDR3 is TGCGCCAGCAGGGGTCTAGTGGGGGGCGTCTCCTACAATGAGCAGTTCTTC. The chain employs TRBV5-1 and TRBJ2-1; D may match TRBD1 or TRBD2 (6 bases each). V gave up 5 bases and J gave up 0 bases, with 18 bases separating them. Germline V gene data show CDR1 as SGHRS and CDR2 as YFSETQ. The length of the CDR3 is 17 residues.